Following are 9 T cell receptor beta chains from one sample sequenced in a study of human T cells and chemical hapten exposure (dated by TCRdb to the early 2020s). Library construction relied on RACE. The listed sequencing device is NextSeq 500. Using fastp at Q25 and MiXCR, TCRdb reprocessed the public reads and kept productive beta chains. Every CDR3 protein is listed once, alongside the most common genes and DNA of its rows. Across this sample there are 280,000 or so distinct CDR3 sequences, with approximately 8% seen only once. The ten largest clones add up to around 1.2% of the sample. This specimen's time point label, per the study, means: pre-sensitization, week 0. What this sample's treatment or condition label stands for: therapeutic diphenylcyclopropenone sensitization with weekly scalp DPC. The specimen was whole blood, collected in connection with sensitization to the hapten diphenylcyclopropenone (DPC). The origin of the receptors is a man aged 18 to 30 with alopecia areata. Some clones in this sample may be carry-over from other donors' samples.

This clonotype was recorded many times. CDR3 nucleotide sequence: TGTGCCAGCAGGAAGACAGGGGGCGGTGTTCTTTCACCCCTCCACTTT. This codes for CASRKTGGGVLSPLHF. The genes are TRBV12-3 or TRBV12-4 and TRBJ1-6; TRBD1 agrees at 10 bases. V trimming: 6 bases; J trimming: 9 bases; junction bases outside the gene matches: 11. The CDR3 consists of 16 residues.

This clonotype was seen at least ten times. CDR3 coding DNA: TGTGCCAGCAGTGGCACAGGACAGCCCCAGCATTTT. Protein sequence: CASSGTGQPQHF. The J gene is TRBJ1-5, the V gene TRBV12-3 or TRBV12-4, with TRBD1 as a possible D gene (5 bases). V lost 5 bases, J lost 7 bases, and 9 bases lay in between. The CDR3 runs 12 residues.

This clonotype appeared a few times. The chain employs TRBV4-3 and TRBJ1-1; the match to TRBD1 covers 8 bases. Looked up from germline, CDR1 is LGHNA and CDR2 is YSLEER. The CDR3 totals 15 residues. Germline trimming cut 2 bases from V and 3 bases from J; bases unmatched to any gene: 5. CDR3 in DNA: TGCGCCAGCAGCCAAACCCTGGACAGGGACACTGAAGCTTTCTTT. Translating it yields CASSQTLDRDTEAFF.

This clonotype was picked up many times. This chain links TRBV4-1 with TRBJ1-5, with D maybe TRBD1 (6 bases). Per the germline V gene, CDR1 is MGHRA and CDR2 is YSYEKL. CDR3 length: 15 residues. Trimming removed 0 bases at V and 4 bases at J, with 10 bases between. The CDR3 loop is CASSQDQGPNQPQHF. The CDR3 DNA sequence: TGCGCCAGCAGCCAAGATCAGGGGCCGAATCAGCCCCAGCATTTT.

This clonotype has just a few counts. This chain connects TRBV6-1 to TRBJ2-2; D ambiguous. The CDR3 covers 15 residues. CDR1 is MNHNS, CDR2 SASEGT, per germline. Between the trimmed V and J ends, which lost 3 bases and 2 bases, there was a span of 10 bases. The CDR3 region is CASSDYGFNTGELFF. CDR3 in DNA: TGTGCCAGCAGTGATTACGGTTTTAACACCGGGGAGCTGTTTTTT.

In this sample, this clonotype turned up a few times. V and J are TRBV3-1 and TRBJ1-1; D is unclear. Per the germline V gene, CDR1 is LGHDT and CDR2 is YNNKEL (reference sequence). The CDR3 spans 12 residues. Trimming pared 0 bases from V and 3 bases from J, leaving 2 bases between. CDR3 nucleotide sequence: TGTGCCAGCAGCCAAGATTACACTGAAGCTTTCTTT. Its protein is CASSQDYTEAFF.

CDR3 in DNA: TGTGCCAGCAGCCCACCACCCCGAGCGGGGGGTTTGACAGATACGCAGTATTTT. Its translation: CASSPPPRAGGLTDTQYF. The rearrangement uses TRBV7-2 and TRBJ2-3; 9 bases match TRBD2. The CDR3 is 18 residues long. V dropped 5 bases and J dropped 3; count of bases not matched to a gene: 15. The germline V gene encodes CDR1 SGHTA and CDR2 FQGNSA.

In its sample, this clonotype was seen a few times. The V call is TRBV6-2 or TRBV6-3, the J call TRBJ2-1, with 12 positions matching TRBD2. J lost 7 bases, V lost 4 bases, and 8 bases had no gene match. The CDR3 sequence is 16 residues long. Germline lookup yields CDR1 MNHEY and CDR2 SVGEGT. The CDR3: CASSSDGLAGINEQFF. In DNA form, the CDR3 reads TGTGCCAGCAGTTCCGACGGACTAGCGGGGATTAATGAGCAGTTCTTC.

The table lists this clonotype with a few counts. This chain uses TRBV28 with TRBJ2-7; D tentatively fits TRBD1 or TRBD2 (5 bases each). Per the germline V gene, CDR1 is MDHEN and CDR2 is SYDVKM. V lost 1 base and J 0 bases, leaving 19 bases between the germline ends. The CDR3 has 18 amino acids. DNA of the CDR3: TGTGCCAGCAGTTTATTCGTCGGGGCAGGTCAATTCTCCTACGAGCAGTACTTC. Protein product: CASSLFVGAGQFSYEQYF. Full variable domain (remainder filled in from reference TRBV28 and TRBJ2-7): DVKVTQSSRYLVKRTGEKVFLECVQDMDHENMFWYRQDPGLGLRLIYFSYDVKMKEKGDIPEGYSVSREKKERFSLILESASTNQTSMYLCASSLFVGAGQFSYEQYFGPGTRLTVT.